This TCR beta chain was sequenced for a study of metastatic and nonmetastatic thyroid tumors. Per the study methods: Clinicopathological groups of papillary thyroid cancer showed CDR3 differences that were used to build a distant-metastasis classifier. TCRdb re-analyzed the PCR reads through MiXCR. None of the V and J calls come from the authors' own analysis; TCRdb made them. The sample lists under 95,000 clones, around 9.1% seen once, with roughly 10% in the top ten. This clone was found a few times. V was trimmed by 4 bases and J by 5 bases, leaving 11 bases between them. CDR3 length: 13 amino acids. Germline V gene data show CDR1 as SEHNR and CDR2 as FQNEAQ (reference sequence). All patients reached thyroid surgery having received no treatment beforehand.

The receptor was isolated from a female donor with papillary thyroid cancer or a benign thyroid nodule (not recorded which). Some clones in this sample may be carry-over from other donors' samples. The V and J genes are TRBV7-9 and TRBJ2-5; D is perhaps TRBD1 or TRBD2 (6 bases each). Material for sequencing was blood. CDR3 region: CASSSGAGETQYF. The CDR3 bases are TGTGCCAGCAGCTCAGGGGCGGGGGAGACCCAGTACTTC.